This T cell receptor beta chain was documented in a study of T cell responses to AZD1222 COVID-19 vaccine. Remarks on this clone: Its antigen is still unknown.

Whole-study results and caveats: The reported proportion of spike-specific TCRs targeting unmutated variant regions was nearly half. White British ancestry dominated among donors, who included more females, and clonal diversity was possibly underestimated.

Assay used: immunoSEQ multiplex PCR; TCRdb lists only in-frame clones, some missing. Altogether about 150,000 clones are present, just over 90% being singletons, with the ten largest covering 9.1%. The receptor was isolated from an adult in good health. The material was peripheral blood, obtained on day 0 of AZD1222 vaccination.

The CDR3 region is CASRGESGTISYEQYF. The CDR3 bases are TGTGCCAGCAGGGGAGAGAGCGGGACTATATCCTACGAGCAGTACTTC. The V and J genes are TRBV2 and TRBJ2-7, with TRBD2 matching over 7 bases. V was pared by 6 bases and J by 1 base, with 12 bases of the junction left unmatched. Germline V gives CDR1 SNHLY, CDR2 FYNNEI. The CDR3 covers 16 residues.